The 7 T cell receptor beta chains in this list originate from one sample, sequenced in a study of CD8+CD57+ T cells in acquired aplastic anemia (dated by TCRdb to 2017 to 2018). The sequencer listed for this sample is Illumina HiSeq 2000. Genomic DNA was used as template for profiling of TCR beta VDJ combinations and CDR3 sequences. TCRdb reworked the public reads: Q25 trimming with fastp, MiXCR clone assembly, productive beta chains retained. Rows matching on CDR3 protein sequence are summarized as one entry with the most common DNA and genes. The sample data list about 400,000 distinct CDR3 sequences, and 65% to 80% of these were observed just once. Clones ranked in the top ten supply 3% to 5% of the sample. The sequenced sample consisted of sorted CD4+, CD8+, or CD8+CD57+ T cells (not recorded which) from PBMCs. All receptors derive from a human donor in good health, serving as a control.

This clonotype turned up a few times. This chain connects TRBV27 to TRBJ2-2; a weak D match, TRBD2 (6 bases). Germline CDR1 is MNHEY and CDR2 is SMNVEV (reference sequence). CDR3 length: 16 amino acids. Trimming pared 2 bases from V and 7 bases from J, leaving 17 bases between. The CDR3 bases are TGTGCCAGCAGTTTACGTGGGGCCGGGGGTGTCGGGGAGCTGTTTTTT. As protein: CASSLRGAGGVGELFF.

This clonotype was found once. The missing conserved phenylalanine or tryptophan at the end of this CDR3 makes a read error likely. It is unclear where the CDR3 begins or ends on the DNA, so no DNA is shown, and the CDR3 is as TCRdb lists it. This chain connects TRBV19 to TRBJ1-1; TRBD1, the D gene given by the table, was not confirmed from the DNA. Germline V lookup: CDR1 LNHDA, CDR2 SQIVND (reference sequence). Counting both end residues, the CDR3 totals 16 amino acids. The CDR3 loop is CASSTPGEATDTQYFV.

On this clonotype itself: Given a much more abundant clone one base away, this may be a read error. This rearrangement joins TRBV3-1 to TRBJ1-5; D uncertain. Germline loops: CDR1 LGHDT, CDR2 YNNKEL (reference sequence). This CDR3 has 14 residues. V was cut by 3 bases and J by 4 bases, with 10 bases left in between. The chain's CDR3 is CASSQIPRNQPQHF. CDR3 DNA: TGTGCCAGCAGCCAGATACCCCGGAATCAGCCCCAGCATTTT.

V gene TRBV20-1 combines with J gene TRBJ1-2; D is unclear. Germline V gives CDR1 DFQATT, CDR2 SNEGSKA (reference sequence). The CDR3 extends over 11 amino acids. V shed 6 bases and J shed 8 bases, with 13 bases lying between them. CDR3 sequence (DNA): TGCAGTGCCAGGAGCTCCCAGGGCTACACCTTC. Protein: CSARSSQGYTF.

The V gene is TRBV29-1, the J gene TRBJ1-2, with D perhaps TRBD1 (6 bases). CDR1 SQVTM and CDR2 ANQGSEA come from the germline V gene. The ends were cut back, 4 bases at V and 3 bases at J, with 9 bases in the middle. The CDR3 is made up of 12 amino acids. The CDR3 DNA is TGCAGCGTTGCGAGGGGGGACTATGGCTACACCTTC. Translating it yields CSVARGDYGYTF.

As to this clonotype: The conserved closing phenylalanine or tryptophan is absent in this CDR3, likely reflecting a read error. The limits of the CDR3 on the DNA are not certain, so only TCRdb's listed CDR3 is given. This sequence joins TRBV7-6 and TRBJ2-7; the table's D call, TRBD2, was not checked against the DNA. The CDR3 spans 15 residues, counting both ends. Germline CDR1 is SGHVS and CDR2 is FNYEAQ. The CDR3 sequence: CASSTAGGARPQHFS.

Regarding this clonotype: A read error may be the cause here, since a much bigger clone is one base away. The chain combines TRBV6-5 with TRBJ1-3, with 7 bases fitting TRBD1. CDR3 length: 17 residues. CDR1 MNHEY and CDR2 SVGAGI come from the germline V gene. Here the CDR3 reads CASSYGLNRGSGNAIYF. The CDR3 nucleotides are TGTGCCAGCAGTTACGGGCTAAACAGGGGATCAGGAAACGCCATATATTTT.